A selection of T cell receptor beta chains follows, all from one sample in a study of T cells in Graves' hyperthyroidism and ophthalmopathy. From the multiplex PCR reads, TCRdb called clonotypes with MiXCR, one entry per CDR3 protein. The sample shows approximately 430,000 distinct CDR3 sequences, under 15% of them seen only once. Sequencing was done on a sample of blood. These receptors were collected from a man aged 18 to 30 with Graves' ophthalmopathy. The CDR3 runs from the conserved cysteine through the conserved F or W. D genes are given only for firm matches. Not all rows give a size; the values are once, few, many and, for expanded clones, a class.

clone size,J gene,V gene,D gene,CDR3 DNA,CDR3 protein
few,TRBJ1-2,TRBV29-1,TRBD1,TGCAGCGTCGTCACAGGGGGCATAGGCTACACCTTC,CSVVTGGIGYTF
many,TRBJ2-1,TRBV18,-,TGTGCCAGCTCACCACAGGAGGGGGGCAATGAGCAGTTCTTC,CASSPQEGGNEQFF
many,TRBJ2-7,TRBV13,TRBD1,TGTGCCAGCAGCATCAGACAGGGGAGAATTGACGAGCAGTACTTC,CASSIRQGRIDEQYF
few,TRBJ2-1,TRBV30,TRBD2,TGTGCCTGGAGCCAGCCCCGTAGACTAGCGGGGGGGCCCTACAATGAGCAGTTCTTC,CAWSQPRRLAGGPYNEQFF
-,TRBJ1-2,TRBV9,TRBD1,TGTGCCAGCAGCCCCGGGACAGCTAGCTATGGCTACACCTTC,CASSPGTASYGYTF
many,TRBJ2-1,TRBV29-1,-,TGCAGCGTTGATTCCCCAAACTCCTACAATGAGCAGTTCTTC,CSVDSPNSYNEQFF
many,TRBJ1-2,TRBV6-1,TRBD1,TGTGCCAGCAGTGAACGGGGCAGGGGGAATGGCTACACCTTC,CASSERGRGNGYTF
once,TRBJ1-6,TRBV6-1,-,TGTGCCAGCAGGGCAGGCTCCTATAATTCACCCCTCCACTTT,CASRAGSYNSPLHF
-,TRBJ1-4,TRBV19,-,TGTGCCAGTAGTATAGGGGGCTCACTTTATGAAAAACTGTTTTTT,CASSIGGSLYEKLFF
-,TRBJ2-1,TRBV10-2,TRBD2,TGCGCCAGCAGTTCCCCCGGGACTAGCGGGAGGAATGAGCAGTTCTTC,CASSSPGTSGRNEQFF
few,TRBJ1-2,TRBV5-8,TRBD1,TGTGCCAGCAGCTTCGACAGGGGAGCTCTTTACGGCTACACCTTC,CASSFDRGALYGYTF
many,TRBJ2-7,TRBV13,TRBD2,TGTGCCAGCAGCCCATTGGGACTAGGACTGGCCGAGCAGTACTTC,CASSPLGLGLAEQYF
many,TRBJ2-3,TRBV7-3,-,TGTGCCAGCAGCCCGGGACAAGGAAGGACAGATACGCAGTATTTT,CASSPGQGRTDTQYF
few,TRBJ1-5,TRBV19,-,TGTGCCAGTAATGGGGCAGGGCACAGCCAGCCCCAGCATTTT,CASNGAGHSQPQHF
-,TRBJ2-5,TRBV27,TRBD2,TGTGCCAGCAGTTTGGGCGGGGGGGGCCCCTACCAAGAGACCCAGTACTTC,CASSLGGGGPYQETQYF
many,TRBJ2-1,TRBV7-9,TRBD2,TGTGCCAGCGAACTAGCGGGATACAATGAGCAGTTCTTC,CASELAGYNEQFF
many,TRBJ2-7,TRBV7-4,TRBD1,TGTGCCAGCAGCCCCTCCCGGGGCGGGACAGGGGGTCTCGGGTACGAGCAGTACTTC,CASSPSRGGTGGLGYEQYF
-,TRBJ1-6,TRBV5-1,TRBD1,TGCGCCAGCAGCTTACGAAGCCCGGACAGGGGGAATTCACCCCTCCACTTT,CASSLRSPDRGNSPLHF
many,TRBJ1-2,TRBV7-9,-,TGTGCCAGCAGCTGGGGGGACACGGGACTGTACTATGGCTACACCTTC,CASSWGDTGLYYGYTF
few,TRBJ1-1,TRBV28,-,TGTGCCAGCAGTTTGGGCAGGGCCACTGAAGCTTCCTTT,CASSLGRATEASF
many,TRBJ2-2,TRBV14,-,TGTGCCAGCAGCCCAAGAAGGGCCCAGCAGAACACCGGGGAGCTGTTTTTT,CASSPRRAQQNTGELFF
few,TRBJ1-2,TRBV3-1,-,TGTGCCAGCAGCCAAGATTTTGGAGCAAGGGGCTACACCTTC,CASSQDFGARGYTF
once,TRBJ2-5,TRBV6-8,-,TGTGCCGGCAGTTATGGGCCTCAAGAGACCCAGTACTTC,CAGSYGPQETQYF
few,TRBJ2-5,TRBV6-1,TRBD2,TGTGCCAGCAGTCAATCATACCGGGAGGAGAATGGGATGTACTTC,CASSQSYREENGMYF
few,TRBJ1-1,TRBV6-5,TRBD1,TGTGCCAGCAGTTACGACAGGGAGTGGGTGCCTGAAGCTTTCTTT,CASSYDREWVPEAFF
many,TRBJ2-7,TRBV15,TRBD1,TGTGCCACCAGCTTCGACAGGGGGTCCTACGAGCAGTACTTC,CATSFDRGSYEQYF
many,TRBJ2-3,TRBV7-2,TRBD2,TGTGCCAGCAGCCCTACTAGCGGGGGGGGCCATAATACGCAGTATTTT,CASSPTSGGGHNTQYF
many,TRBJ2-4,TRBV7-6,-,TGTGCCAGCACCTCGGGAGTTGGGGGCATTCAGTACTTC,CASTSGVGGIQYF
few,TRBJ2-3,TRBV20-1,-,TGCAGTGCTGTCGGAGGGACTAGCACAGATACGCAGTATTTT,CSAVGGTSTDTQYF
few,TRBJ1-1,TRBV27,-,TGTGCCAGCAGTAAGGACAGTTTCACTGAAGCTTTCTTT,CASSKDSFTEAFF
few,TRBJ2-1,TRBV19,TRBD1,TGTGCCAGTAGTGAGACGGGACAGGGGGATGAGCAGTTCTTC,CASSETGQGDEQFF
-,TRBJ2-7,TRBV3-1,TRBD2,TGTGCCAGTTTGGGACTAGCGGGAGTCGACGAGCAGTACTTC,CASLGLAGVDEQYF
many,TRBJ2-3,TRBV7-8,TRBD1,TGTGCCAGCAGCTTCGGACAGGGAATCACAGATACGCAGTATTTT,CASSFGQGITDTQYF
many,TRBJ2-1,TRBV7-3,TRBD2,TGTGCCAGCAGCAATCCTCTAGCGGGAGGGCCCTATGAGCAGTTCTTC,CASSNPLAGGPYEQFF
many,TRBJ2-7,TRBV28,-,TGTGCCAGCAGAGCAGACGGTCCCTACGAGCAGTACTTC,CASRADGPYEQYF
many,TRBJ2-7,TRBV11-2,-,TGTGCCAGCAGCTTAGGAACGGAACCGGGCTACGAGCAGTACTTC,CASSLGTEPGYEQYF
-,TRBJ2-5,TRBV20-1,-,TGCAGTGCGAGTAGAGCAGGCAACCAAGAGACCCAGTACTTC,CSASRAGNQETQYF
many,TRBJ2-1,TRBV7-9,-,TGTGCCAGCAGCTTTCTCCGTATGGGGTACAATGAGCAGTTCTTC,CASSFLRMGYNEQFF
few,TRBJ2-7,TRBV20-1,TRBD1,TGCAGTGGGGACAGGGCAAACTCCTACGAGCAGTACTTC,CSGDRANSYEQYF
few,TRBJ1-2,TRBV25-1,TRBD1,TGTGCCAGCAACAGCAGGGACAGGGATGGCTACACCTTC,CASNSRDRDGYTF
-,TRBJ2-7,TRBV5-1,-,TGCGCCAGAGGTCCATGGAAAAACTCCTACGAGCAGTACTTC,CARGPWKNSYEQYF
many,TRBJ2-3,TRBV2,TRBD2,TGTGCCAGCATCCTAGCGGGGGCGACTTTCACAGATACGCAGTATTTT,CASILAGATFTDTQYF
many,TRBJ2-7,TRBV20-1,-,TGCAGTGCTTTAGGGCGACTCTACGAGCAGTACTTC,CSALGRLYEQYF
-,TRBJ2-2,TRBV12-3/TRBV12-4,TRBD1,TGTGCCAGCTTTGAGGACAGGGGCTTCACCGGGGAGCTGTTTTTT,CASFEDRGFTGELFF
few,TRBJ2-3,TRBV29-1,-,TGCAGCGTTGAAGGGGAGCCAGCGGGCGGAGATACGCAGTATTTT,CSVEGEPAGGDTQYF
many,TRBJ2-7,TRBV3-1,TRBD1,TGTGCCAGCAGCTCCAGGGGGCTCTACGAGCAGTACTTC,CASSSRGLYEQYF
many,TRBJ1-2,TRBV7-9,TRBD1,TGTGCCAGCAGCTTCCCAGGGGGTTTCGGCTATGGCTACACCTTC,CASSFPGGFGYGYTF
-,TRBJ1-6,TRBV12-3/TRBV12-4,-,TGTGCCAGCACCAACAGGGCCCCCTATAATTCACCCCTCCACTTT,CASTNRAPYNSPLHF
many,TRBJ2-7,TRBV5-1,-,TGCGCCAGCAGCTTGGACGACTACGAGCAGTACTTC,CASSLDDYEQYF
many,TRBJ1-5,TRBV12-3/TRBV12-4,TRBD1,TGTGCCAGCAGTTTAAGGCAGGGGGGGAATCAGCCCCAGCATTTT,CASSLRQGGNQPQHF
many,TRBJ1-5,TRBV2,TRBD1,TGTGCCAGCAGTGAAGGGACAGGTGGCCGCCAGCCCCAGCATTTT,CASSEGTGGRQPQHF
many,TRBJ2-7,TRBV27,TRBD2,TGTGCCAGCGCGCGGACTAGCGGGGGGTACGAGCAGTACTTC,CASARTSGGYEQYF
-,TRBJ2-3,TRBV27,-,TGTGCCAGCAGTTTTATAGGAGGGGCGCGGACAGATACGCAGTATTTT,CASSFIGGARTDTQYF